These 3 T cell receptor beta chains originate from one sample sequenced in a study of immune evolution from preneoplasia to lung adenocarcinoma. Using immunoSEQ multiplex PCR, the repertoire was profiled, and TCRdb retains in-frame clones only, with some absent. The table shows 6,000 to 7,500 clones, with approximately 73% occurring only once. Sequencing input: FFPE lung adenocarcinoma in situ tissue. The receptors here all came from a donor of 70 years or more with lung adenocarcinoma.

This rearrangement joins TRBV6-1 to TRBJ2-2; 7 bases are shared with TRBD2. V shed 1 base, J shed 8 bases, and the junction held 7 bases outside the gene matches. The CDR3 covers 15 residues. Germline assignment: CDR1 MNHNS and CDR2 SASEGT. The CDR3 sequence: CASSEEVAGVGELFF. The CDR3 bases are TGTGCCAGCAGTGAAGAGGTTGCGGGAGTGGGGGAGCTGTTTTTT.

CDR3: CASSQDWQTDYEQYF. The CDR3 DNA reads as TGCGCCAGCAGCCAAGATTGGCAGACAGACTACGAGCAGTACTTC. The chain has TRBV4-3 and TRBJ2-7, with D possibly TRBD1 on 5 matching bases. The CDR3 has 15 residues. Trimming shortened V by 0 bases and J by 3 bases, and 12 bases separated the two germline ends. The germline V gene has CDR1 LGHNA and CDR2 YSLEER.

The CDR3 region is CASSSRSGDTEAFF. DNA for the CDR3: TGTGCCAGCTCCTCCCGCTCCGGGGACACTGAAGCTTTCTTT. The chain carries TRBV18 and TRBJ1-1; D is ambiguous. This CDR3 contains 14 residues. The ends were cut back, 6 bases at V and 3 bases at J, with 14 bases in the middle. CDR1 and CDR2 from the germline V gene are KGHSH and LQKENI.